Sequencing of this T cell receptor beta chain was carried out in a study of blood T cell repertoires in COVID-19. About the research overall: T cells, B-cell-depleted T cells, or PBMCs provided the cDNA or gDNA that served as material.

In the original processing: Reference gene primer amplification yielded estimated nucleated cell counts. The data were produced by immunoSEQ multiplex PCR, yet TCRdb's version contains in-frame clones alone and is incomplete. The V and J calls and clone size come from that table; D and trimming were worked out from the DNA. The sample carries more than 140,000 clones, over 80% recorded once. Sequencing was done on a sample of peripheral blood. The sequence derives from a human donor in a cohort sampled during active COVID-19.

This chain's CDR3 is CASTALSQGEAFF. DNA of the CDR3: TGTGCCAGCACCGCACTCTCTCAGGGTGAAGCTTTCTTT. The chain has TRBV9 and TRBJ1-1; tentative D call: TRBD1 (5 bases). Germline V CDR1 and CDR2: SGDLS, YYNGEE. Trimming removed 6 bases at V and 7 bases at J, with 16 bases between. The CDR3 length is 13 residues. Filled out from reference TRBV9 and TRBJ1-1, the complete variable domain reads DSGVTQTPKHLITATGQRVTLRCSPRSGDLSVYWYQQSLDQGLQFLIQYYNGEERAKGNILERFSAQQFPDLHSELNLSSLELGDSALYFCASTALSQGEAFFGQGTRLTVV.